Here is one TCR beta chain with its context. The antigen is not known. The data derive from a study of blood T cells in healthy people across ages. Findings of the study overall: Age showed a roughly linear inverse relationship with TCR beta diversity per million T cells.

A second about 6 to 11 cycle PCR used barcoded and J-beta primers. TCRdb re-analysed the 5' RACE reads in MiXCR, keeping a single row per CDR3 protein. Counted here are hundreds of thousands of distinct CDR3 sequences, more than 25% occurring once; the ten biggest clones make up around 2.9%. Germline CDR1 reads GTSNPN; CDR2 reads SVGIG (reference sequence). With 2 bases removed from V and 1 base from J, the gap between germline ends came to 9 bases. There are 13 residues in the CDR3. These data also featured in a second study, about T cells of mothers and their children. This second study notes: A few healthy Caucasian mothers and their six children donated. The second PCR's M1S primer added sample barcodes and 2-4 random nucleotides. Related mother-child pairs shared slightly more overlap than unrelated pairs, but the difference was non-significant.

The rearrangement joins TRBV30 to TRBJ2-7; either TRBD1 or TRBD2 may supply D (5 bases each). Sequences were obtained from blood. The sequence came from a boy aged 5 to 17 in good health. This chain's CDR3 is CAWSSGRSYEQYF. The DNA for the CDR3 is TGTGCCTGGAGTTCAGGGAGATCCTACGAGCAGTACTTC.